Shown below are 6 T cell receptor beta chains from a single sample sequenced in a study of CD8+ T cells in alopecia areata. Noted treatment: oral pan-JAK inhibitor, 5-10 mg twice daily. Extraction of RNA preceded its reverse transcription into cDNA, which served as the sequencing template. The table came from immunoSEQ multiplex PCR; TCRdb's copy has only in-frame clones and leaves some out. The sample lists around 270,000 clones; 58% were seen once. Sequenced here: CD4+ T cells sorted from blood, sampled at week 24, from a patient treated with tofacitinib. The origin of the receptors is a human donor with alopecia areata.

This clone was detected a few times. J is TRBJ2-1 and V is TRBV15, with 8 bases aligning to TRBD1. This CDR3 contains 16 residues. Germline V gene sequence: CDR1 LNHNV, CDR2 YYDKDF (reference sequence). V lost 3 bases, J lost 8 bases, and 12 bases stayed unmatched. CDR3 DNA: TGTGCCACCAGCAGGGAGCAGGGGACAGGTGTGGATGAGCAGTTCTTC. Its translation is CATSREQGTGVDEQFF.

In DNA form, the CDR3 reads TGCGCCAGCAGCCATCGGGACAGGGTCTCCGAGCAGTACTTC. It codes for CASSHRDRVSEQYF. The chain joins TRBV4-1 to TRBJ2-7; 9 bases are a match to TRBD1. This CDR3 is 14 amino acids long. Germline V gene lookup returns CDR1 MGHRA and CDR2 YSYEKL. Trimming took 3 bases from V and 6 from J; bases not matched to a gene: 6.

V is TRBV19 and J is TRBJ2-6; D gene uncertain. Germline assignment: CDR1 LNHDA and CDR2 SQIVND (reference sequence). The CDR3 extends over 16 amino acids. The germline V and J ends were trimmed by 1 base and 0 bases, with 7 bases remaining between them. CDR3 residues: CASSIGGNSGANVLTF. CDR3 coding DNA: TGTGCCAGTAGTATAGGCGGAAACTCTGGGGCCAACGTCCTGACTTTC.

This clone was picked up one time. This chain joins TRBV7-9 and TRBJ2-5; either TRBD1 or TRBD2 may fit D (5 bases each). The V and J ends lost 5 bases and 7 bases respectively, with 20 bases between them. The CDR3 has 15 residues. The germline gives CDR1 SEHNR, CDR2 FQNEAQ (reference sequence). The CDR3 DNA sequence: TGTGCCAGCAGCCCCTGGGACCGCCCGGAAGCGACCCAGTACTTC. This gives the protein CASSPWDRPEATQYF.

As DNA, the CDR3 is TGTGCCAGCAGCCCGATCTTGGGCTTCCTCTCCACCGGGGAGCTGTTTTTT. Residues: CASSPILGFLSTGELFF. The chain employs TRBV7-2 and TRBJ2-2; D is unclear. V gave up 5 bases and J gave up 4 bases, with 20 bases separating them. The CDR3 spans 17 residues. Per germline, CDR1 SGHTA and CDR2 FQGNSA.

This clone was observed a few times. V gene TRBV7-9 combines with J gene TRBJ2-6; 9 nucleotides align to TRBD1. The germline CDR1 and CDR2 sequences are SEHNR and FQNEAQ (reference sequence). CDR3 length equals 19 residues. With V trimmed by 4 bases and J by 0 bases, 10 bases remained unmatched. The CDR3 region is CASSSHRGLETSGANVLTF. The CDR3 DNA is TGTGCCAGCAGCTCCCACAGGGGGCTCGAAACCTCTGGGGCCAACGTCCTGACTTTC. The whole variable domain, remainder taken from reference TRBV7-9 and TRBJ2-6, is DTGVSQNPRHKITKRGQNVTFRCDPISEHNRLYWYRQTLGQGPEFLTYFQNEAQLEKSRLLSDRFSAERPKGSFSTLEIQRTEQGDSAMYLCASSSHRGLETSGANVLTFGAGSRLTVL.